Presented here are 30 T cell receptor beta chains from one specimen sequenced in a study of T cells after yellow fever vaccination. MiXCR was run by TCRdb on the 5' RACE reads, yielding one entry per CDR3 protein. The data hold around 550,000 distinct CDR3 sequences, with about 19% observed a single time. The specimen was PBMCs, collected 15 days after the yellow fever booster vaccination. Every receptor here comes from a man aged 25-45 years who received the YFV17D yellow fever vaccine.

This clonotype was observed a handful of times. The chain uses TRBV4-3 and TRBJ2-7, with 11 bases matching TRBD2. This CDR3 has 15 residues. V lost 6 bases, J lost 3 bases, and 7 bases stayed unmatched. CDR1 is LGHNA and CDR2 is YSLEER in the germline V gene. In DNA form, the CDR3 reads TGCGCCAGCAGTCCCGGGACTAGCGGTAACTACGAGCAGTACTTC. Translated, it gives CASSPGTSGNYEQYF.

This clonotype came up a few times. The chain is built from TRBV5-4 and TRBJ2-3, with D possibly matching TRBD2 (5 bases). Per the germline V gene, CDR1 is SGHNT and CDR2 is YYREEE (reference sequence). This CDR3 has 15 residues. V was shortened by 2 bases and J by 2 bases, with 12 bases between the two germline ends. CDR3 sequence (DNA): TGTGCCAGCAGCTTAGCTATCGGACTCACAGATACGCAGTATTTT. This encodes CASSLAIGLTDTQYF.

The V call is TRBV6-5, the J call TRBJ2-7; no reliable D call. This CDR3 is 14 amino acids long. V was clipped by 0 bases and J by 2 bases, with 8 bases between them. CDR1 is MNHEY, CDR2 SVGAGI, per germline. The CDR3 spells CASSYSIDTYEQYF. The DNA of the CDR3 is TGTGCCAGCAGTTACTCGATTGACACCTACGAGCAGTACTTC.

V usage is TRBV20-1 and J usage is TRBJ2-1, with 11 positions matching TRBD2. The ends lost 4 bases at V and 5 bases at J; junction bases unmatched: 10. The CDR3 extends over 16 amino acids. CDR1 DFQATT and CDR2 SNEGSKA come from the germline V gene (reference sequence). The CDR3 region has the DNA TGCAGTGCTACAAATCTCCTAGCGGGAGGCCACAATGAGCAGTTCTTC. It translates to CSATNLLAGGHNEQFF.

The rearrangement uses TRBV28 and TRBJ2-7; the match to TRBD2 covers 11 bases. The CDR3 extends over 15 amino acids. Germline lookup yields CDR1 MDHEN and CDR2 SYDVKM. J lost 2 bases, V lost 5 bases, and 5 bases had no gene match. The CDR3 DNA reads as TGTGCCAGCAGTCCGCCGGGACTAGCGGCCTACGAGCAGTACTTC. It is translated as CASSPPGLAAYEQYF.

This clonotype has only a few counts. This chain joins TRBV6-1 and TRBJ2-5; D remains ambiguous. The germline V gene encodes CDR1 MNHNS and CDR2 SASEGT. CDR3 size: 13 residues. Trimming stripped 8 bases from V and 1 base from J, with 11 bases between. The CDR3 loop reads CASRTWVQETQYF. In DNA, the CDR3 is TGTGCCAGCCGAACGTGGGTCCAAGAGACCCAGTACTTC.

For the CDR3, the DNA is TGTGCCAGCAGTCCGGGACTACTCACTGAAGCTTTCTTT. Translation gives CASSPGLLTEAFF. The chain combines TRBV27 with TRBJ1-1; D might be TRBD1 (5 bases). CDR3 length equals 13 residues. V gave up 5 bases and J gave up 4 bases, with 11 bases separating them. The germline gives CDR1 MNHEY, CDR2 SMNVEV (reference sequence).

This chain connects TRBV7-9 to TRBJ2-6; D gene uncertain. This CDR3 spans 15 amino acids. CDR1 is SEHNR, CDR2 FQNEAQ, per germline (reference sequence). Trimming stripped 4 bases from V and 0 bases from J, with 7 bases between. In DNA form, the CDR3 reads TGTGCCAGCAGCTCCACTACCTCTGGGGCCAACGTCCTGACTTTC. It is translated as CASSSTTSGANVLTF.

This clonotype has more than one count but fewer than ten. This chain links TRBV4-2 with TRBJ2-3; D is ambiguous. Trimming removed 1 base at V and 4 bases at J, with 15 bases between. The CDR3 consists of 16 residues. CDR1 and CDR2 (germline): LGHNA, YNFKEQ. CDR3 region: CASSQASRYEADTQYF. The CDR3, as DNA: TGTGCCAGCAGCCAAGCTAGTCGATACGAGGCAGATACGCAGTATTTT.

V gene TRBV12-3 or TRBV12-4 combines with J gene TRBJ2-7, with a possible D match to TRBD1 (7 bases). The CDR3 contains 14 residues. Trimming cost V 3 bases and J 6 bases, with 15 bases left between them. The CDR3 nucleotides are TGTGCCAGCAGTTTTCAGGGGGGAGTTCTCGAGCAGTACTTC. Amino acid sequence: CASSFQGGVLEQYF.

The chain is built from TRBV18 and TRBJ2-7; 11 bases are shared with TRBD2. The germline V gene encodes CDR1 KGHSH and CDR2 LQKENI. The CDR3 is 17 residues long. The J segment lost 4 bases and the V segment lost 3 bases, leaving 11 bases of the junction unmatched. In DNA, the CDR3 is TGTGCCAGCTCACCGAAGATTTTAGCGGGAGGGCAGTACGAGCAGTACTTC. Translating it yields CASSPKILAGGQYEQYF. The complete variable domain, with remaining parts taken from reference TRBV18 and TRBJ2-7, reads NAGVMQNPRHLVRRRGQEARLRCSPMKGHSHVYWYRQLPEEGLKFMVYLQKENIIDESGMPKERFSAEFPKEGPSILRIQQVVRGDSAAYFCASSPKILAGGQYEQYFGPGTRLTVT.

CDR3 coding DNA: TGCGCCAGCAGCTCCTCTACGGGAGTAAATGAGCAGTTCTTC. Translation gives CASSSSTGVNEQFF. The rearrangement uses TRBV5-1 and TRBJ2-1; possible D gene TRBD2, 6 bases. The V gene lost 3 bases and the J gene lost 7 bases, with 14 bases spanning the gap. There are 14 residues in the CDR3. Germline CDR1 and CDR2: SGHRS and YFSETQ.

This chain's CDR3 is CASSQSSGGPNQPQHF. The CDR3 DNA reads as TGCGCCAGCAGTCAATCCTCGGGGGGGCCGAATCAGCCCCAGCATTTT. V and J are TRBV23-1 and TRBJ1-5, with D possibly being TRBD1 (6 bases). TRBV23-1 is filed as an ORF, its function uncertain. The CDR3 loop spans 16 amino acids. Trimming left V 0 bases short and J 4 bases short, with 13 bases between.

This clonotype was observed a few times. The chain joins TRBV11-1 to TRBJ2-2; D gene ambiguous. Trimming stripped 3 bases from V and 7 bases from J, with 6 bases between. The length of the CDR3 is 12 residues. The germline gives CDR1 SGHAT, CDR2 FQDESV (reference sequence). The CDR3 reads CASSFARGELFF. The CDR3 DNA sequence: TGTGCCAGCAGCTTCGCCCGCGGGGAGCTGTTTTTT.

The chain uses TRBV6-2 or TRBV6-3 and TRBJ1-1; TRBD1 matches at 7 bases. The trim removed 6 bases at V and 5 bases at J, leaving 6 bases unmatched. The CDR3 length is 13 residues. CDR1 is MNHEY and CDR2 is SVGEGT in the germline V gene. The CDR3 protein is CASSDRVETEAFF. The CDR3 DNA reads as TGTGCCAGCAGCGACAGGGTCGAGACTGAAGCTTTCTTT.

The V gene is TRBV10-3, the J gene TRBJ2-3, with D perhaps TRBD2 (5 bases). The germline gives CDR1 ENHRY, CDR2 SYGVKD. Trimming shortened V by 6 bases and J by 0 bases, and 13 bases separated the two germline ends. The CDR3 length is 15 residues. Here the CDR3 reads CAIRLTISSTDTQYF. The CDR3 nucleotides read TGTGCCATCAGACTGACTATATCTAGCACAGATACGCAGTATTTT.

The chain recombines TRBV10-3 with TRBJ2-5; 9 bases align to TRBD2. The trim removed 4 bases at V and 2 bases at J, leaving 11 bases unmatched. Germline CDR1 ENHRY, CDR2 SYGVKD. This CDR3 comprises 17 residues. The CDR3 DNA is TGTGCCATCAGTGGGGACCTAGCGGGAAAAACTCAAGAGACCCAGTACTTC. It yields the protein CAISGDLAGKTQETQYF.

This chain joins TRBV20-1 and TRBJ2-7; D is possibly TRBD1 (5 bases). CDR1 and CDR2 from the germline V gene are DFQATT and SNEGSKA (reference sequence). Trimming shortened V by 2 bases and J by 0 bases, and 8 bases separated the two germline ends. This CDR3 region has 13 residues. The chain's CDR3 is CSARIRDSYEQYF. Here the CDR3 DNA reads TGCAGTGCTAGAATCAGGGACTCCTACGAGCAGTACTTC.

This clonotype occurred a few times. J is TRBJ1-1 and V is TRBV3-1, with a possible D match to TRBD1 (5 bases). From germline, CDR1 is LGHDT and CDR2 YNNKEL (reference sequence). This CDR3 contains 16 residues. The V gene lost 0 bases and the J gene lost 4 bases, with 15 bases spanning the gap. CDR3 region: CASSQDRGAAGTEAFF. The CDR3 DNA is TGTGCCAGCAGCCAAGATAGAGGGGCGGCGGGCACTGAAGCTTTCTTT.

This clonotype was seen more than once but under ten times. The chain has TRBV5-1 and TRBJ2-5; 10 bases map to TRBD2. The CDR3 loop spans 15 amino acids. Germline CDR1 is SGHRS and CDR2 is YFSETQ. The V gene end was trimmed by 2 bases and the J gene end by 4 bases; junction bases not matched to a gene: 5. The CDR3 sequence is CASSFSLAGIETQYF. CDR3 coding DNA: TGCGCCAGCAGCTTCTCACTAGCGGGAATAGAGACCCAGTACTTC.

This clonotype has ten or more counts. J is TRBJ2-1 and V is TRBV5-4, with a tentative D call TRBD2 (5 bases). Germline values: CDR1 SGHNT, CDR2 YYREEE (reference sequence). This CDR3 spans 14 amino acids. V was clipped by 4 bases and J by 1 base, with 9 bases between them. In DNA, the CDR3 is TGTGCCAGCAGCAAGGGAGTATCCTACAATGAGCAGTTCTTC. Translated: CASSKGVSYNEQFF.

This clonotype was seen a few times. The chain employs TRBV20-1 and TRBJ2-7; TRBD2 agrees at 9 bases. Per germline, CDR1 DFQATT and CDR2 SNEGSKA (reference sequence). The CDR3 loop spans 16 amino acids. V shed 7 bases, J shed 7 bases, and the junction held 20 bases outside the gene matches. CDR3 loop: CSVKGTSGRGVEEQYF. The CDR3 DNA sequence: TGCAGTGTCAAGGGCACTAGCGGGCGGGGTGTGGAGGAGCAGTACTTC.

This clonotype was counted only a few times. The chain employs TRBV7-2 and TRBJ2-3; 10 positions match TRBD2. The CDR3 covers 16 residues. Germline CDR1 and CDR2: SGHTA and FQGNSA. With V trimmed by 4 bases and J by 1 base, 5 bases remained unmatched. The CDR3, as DNA: TGTGCCAGCAGCTCCAGCGGGAGGGCCGGCACAGATACGCAGTATTTT. It codes for CASSSSGRAGTDTQYF. The whole variable domain, remainder taken from reference TRBV7-2 and TRBJ2-3, is GAGVSQSPSNKVTEKGKDVELRCDPISGHTALYWYRQSLGQGLEFLIYFQGNSAPDKSGLPSDRFSAERTGGSVSTLTIQRTQQEDSAVYLCASSSSGRAGTDTQYFGPGTRLTVL.

The chain carries TRBV7-2 and TRBJ1-1; D is unresolved. Per the germline V gene, CDR1 is SGHTA and CDR2 is FQGNSA. CDR3 size: 14 residues. Between the trimmed V and J ends, which lost 5 bases and 1 base, there was a span of 11 bases. CDR3 DNA: TGTGCCAGCAGCATACCAGGAGGGAACACTGAAGCTTTCTTT. Translating gives CASSIPGGNTEAFF.

This clonotype was seen a handful of times. The chain is built from TRBV19 and TRBJ2-1, with TRBD2 matching 7 bases. The CDR3 is 12 amino acids. CDR1 and CDR2 from the germline V gene are LNHDA and SQIVND (reference sequence). V dropped 6 bases and J dropped 14; count of bases not matched to a gene: 10. The CDR3 loop reads CASSPQGGREFF. As DNA, the CDR3 is TGTGCCAGTAGCCCCCAAGGCGGGAGAGAGTTCTTC.

This clonotype has only a few counts. The V gene is TRBV12-3 or TRBV12-4, the J gene TRBJ2-3; D not resolved. Trimming pared 3 bases from V and 0 bases from J, leaving 10 bases between. The CDR3 runs 15 residues. The CDR3 reads CASSFSTLSTDTQYF. DNA of the CDR3: TGTGCCAGCAGTTTTTCGACTCTTAGCACAGATACGCAGTATTTT.

This sequence joins TRBV6-5 and TRBJ2-7; D call uncertain. The CDR3 has 14 residues. Trimming took 0 bases from V and 1 from J, leaving 7 bases between them. The V gene's germline CDR1 is MNHEY and CDR2 SVGAGI. The CDR3 loop reads CASSYSVQSYEQYF. The CDR3 DNA reads as TGTGCCAGCAGTTACTCTGTGCAGTCCTACGAGCAGTACTTC.

This clonotype occurred a few times. The chain links TRBV5-1 to TRBJ2-1; 9 positions match TRBD1. The CDR3 spans 15 residues. Germline V gene sequence: CDR1 SGHRS, CDR2 YFSETQ. Trimming took 5 bases from V and 6 from J; bases not matched to a gene: 9. As DNA, the CDR3 is TGCGCCAGCAGTTTTACAGGGGGCTTAGGCAATGAGCAGTTCTTC. As protein: CASSFTGGLGNEQFF. Full variable domain (missing parts from reference TRBV5-1 and TRBJ2-1): KAGVTQTPRYLIKTRGQQVTLSCSPISGHRSVSWYQQTPGQGLQFLFEYFSETQRNKGNFPGRFSGRQFSNSRSEMNVSTLELGDSALYLCASSFTGGLGNEQFFGPGTRLTVL.

The chain uses TRBV6-4 and TRBJ1-1; D is possibly TRBD1 (5 bases). Between the trimmed V and J ends, which lost 7 bases and 4 bases, there was a span of 16 bases. The CDR3 spans 14 residues. Germline values: CDR1 MRHNA, CDR2 SNTAGT. The CDR3, as DNA: TGTGCCAGCACCTTTCCCCAGGGACTCACTGAAGCTTTCTTT. This encodes CASTFPQGLTEAFF.

There are a few counts of this clonotype. The rearrangement links TRBV28 to TRBJ2-7; 7 bases map to TRBD2. The CDR3 runs to 15 residues. V lost 5 bases and J lost 4; bases outside the gene matches: 11. In germline, CDR1 is MDHEN, CDR2 SYDVKM. For the CDR3, the DNA is TGTGCCAGCAGTCTCCTACCGGGGGGAGAATACGAGCAGTACTTC. It is translated as CASSLLPGGEYEQYF.